This TCR beta chain was sequenced for a study of OX40 agonist ivuxolimab in advanced cancers. The overall study: Under the entry rules, prior anti-PD-1, anti-PD-L1 or anti-CTLA-4 therapy was allowed, and approximately 40% had some.

The CDR3 extends over 14 amino acids. The trim removed 4 bases at V and 4 bases at J, leaving 7 bases unmatched. Germline CDR1 reads SGHRS; CDR2 reads YFSETQ. Concerning this clone: The antigen is undetermined.

Notes on the study in general: Blood T cells, both CD4+ and CD8+, expanded clonally by week 6 at 0.1 to 3.0 mg/kg. Partial responders at 0.1-3.0 mg/kg had among the lowest clonal expansion.

Generated by immunoSEQ multiplex PCR, the TCRdb table keeps only in-frame clones and is missing some. The sample includes 100,000 to 130,000 clones, roughly 90% of them seen just once. Blood draws occurred at baseline, cycle 4 day 1, and cycle 7 day 1. The material was CD4+ or CD8+ T cells sorted from blood, obtained in a trial of the OX40 agonist ivuxolimab. The TCR was taken from an adult with an advanced solid tumor such as melanoma, head and neck, liver or kidney cancer. The chain links TRBV5-1 to TRBJ2-5; 7 positions agree with TRBD1. The CDR3 nucleotides are TGCGCCAGCAGCCAGGGGGTAGGGCCAGAGACCCAGTACTTC. It yields the protein CASSQGVGPETQYF.